Listed here is a single TCR beta chain. Its specific antigen is unknown. No base quality information exists; no much larger clone differs at one position. TCR CDR3 regions were amplified from genomic DNA by multiplex PCR using the deep immunoSEQ assay. For each cell subset, the extracted genomic DNA was distributed evenly across all wells of several immunoSEQ 96-well plates, and each plate served as one replicate. For sorted subsets, 200 to 250 ng of genomic DNA, equivalent to 25,000 to 30,000 T cell genomes, went into each replicate PCR. Purified libraries were measured with a Qubit 3.0 fluorometer, size-checked on a Bioanalyzer 2100, and measured again with the KAPA Library Quantification kit. A separate single-read 150-cycle Illumina NextSeq 550 flow cell was used to sequence each immunoSEQ 96-well plate. As for how the authors treated the data: Because the immunoSEQ output included only junctional sequences and no quality scores, the filtering could not be the same as the filtering used for full-length reads. Sequences were annotated with PyIR, a Python wrapper for IgBLAST v1.9, using IMGT germline references to assign V/J genes and CDR3. Reads were filtered out if the reads had weak V/J assignments (E-value above 1e-6), no CDR3, stop codons, out-of-frame junctions, or ambiguous translated residues. A V3J clonotype was defined by an identical inferred V gene, J gene, and CDR3 amino acid sequence. Percentage overlap between repertoires was calculated by dividing the number of shared unique clonotypes by the size of the smaller repertoire. Richness of each repertoire was evaluated using RTK rarefaction, the Chao1 estimator, and Recon v2.1 estimates of unobserved clonotypes. For all TCRbeta clonotypes obtained by the gDNA method from a handful of donors, generation probabilities were computed with OLGA. TCRdb mirrors the immuneACCESS table, restricted to in-frame sequences. Some clones are absent from its copies; in checked studies, under half trace to an unresolved V gene, and the reason for the others is unknown. The V and J calls and clone size were taken over from that table, and D and trimming were inferred from the DNA. This sample comprises approximately 1,500,000 clones, 95% to 99% of them detected only once. The ten largest make up about 0.45% of the sample.

Donors were healthy HIV-negative adults with no recently reported acute infections or vaccinations. All donors were Caucasian adults living in Nashville, Tennessee, USA. CD4+ T cells were enriched by magnetic negative selection, after which naive cells were positively selected on CD45RA and the negative fraction was taken as the memory subset. Blood was collected by leukapheresis, and PBMCs were isolated by Ficoll-Histopaque density gradient centrifugation and then cryopreserved in liquid nitrogen vapor phase. Purity and quantity of every magnetically sorted T cell population were checked by analytical flow cytometry. From each sorted fraction, genomic DNA was isolated and quantified by UV absorbance on a Nanodrop 2000c. This sample stems from a study of shared clonotypes between healthy human individuals (TCRdb year 2020). Regarding the study in general: A few men and two women, aged 18 to 49 years, made up the cohort. For each donor, CD4 naive and CD4 memory were each run on three plates, CD8 naive on two plates, and CD8 memory on one plate. To increase sequencing depth and limit assay-specific biases, TCR repertoire library preparation and sequencing were carried out by different laboratories using diverse techniques. Between about 0.85 and 9.5 billion PBMCs per donor were obtained by leukapheresis. The study deeply sequenced blood TCR repertoires of five healthy adults to estimate repertoire size and the extent of clonotype sharing between individuals. Broad study findings and their caveats: Higher generation probabilities were observed for clonotypes shared by all four sorted-subset donors than for non-shared clonotypes. Sampling was restricted to blood, and TCR repertoires in tissues likely differ from the TCR repertoires found in blood. Based on pairwise subsampling, the degree of clonotype sharing among donors was expected to be affected by sequencing depth. Larger estimated clonotype richness was generally found for naive subsets than for memory subsets. Rarefaction of sorted-subset datasets indicated incomplete sequencing despite the large sequencing depth. The genetic and exposure-history diversity represented was limited by the small number of donors. Sharing across several donors was observed for approximately 5% of naive CD4, about 3.2% of naive CD8, 2% to 2.5% of memory CD4, and about 0.4% of memory CD8 clonotypes.

Sequenced: naive CD4+ T cells sorted from blood. In the paper's terms, the cell subset or site label means: CD45RA+ positively selected. This receptor was obtained from a man aged 25 to 40 in good health.

The DNA sequence is as follows: TGCGCCAGCAGCCCAAGGACTAGCGGGAACCACAATGAGCAGTTCTTC. Its protein reads: CASSPRTSGNHNEQFF. The chain is made from TRBV5-1 and TRBJ2-1; TRBD2 matches 12 bases in the middle. The V end gives up 4 bases and the J end 5 bases, leaving 7 bases in the junction not matched to a gene. The germline V gene encodes CDR1 SGHRS and CDR2 YFSETQ. The CDR3, from cysteine to phenylalanine, totals 16 residues. Only the CDR3 DNA is retained, 48 bases long and in frame from the first base. Here the CDR3 is joined to the reference TRBV5-1 and TRBJ2-1 genes, and the full variable domain is: KAGVTQTPRYLIKTRGQQVTLSCSPISGHRSVSWYQQTPGQGLQFLFEYFSETQRNKGNFPGRFSGRQFSNSRSEMNVSTLELGDSALYLCASSPRTSGNHNEQFFGPGTRLTVL.